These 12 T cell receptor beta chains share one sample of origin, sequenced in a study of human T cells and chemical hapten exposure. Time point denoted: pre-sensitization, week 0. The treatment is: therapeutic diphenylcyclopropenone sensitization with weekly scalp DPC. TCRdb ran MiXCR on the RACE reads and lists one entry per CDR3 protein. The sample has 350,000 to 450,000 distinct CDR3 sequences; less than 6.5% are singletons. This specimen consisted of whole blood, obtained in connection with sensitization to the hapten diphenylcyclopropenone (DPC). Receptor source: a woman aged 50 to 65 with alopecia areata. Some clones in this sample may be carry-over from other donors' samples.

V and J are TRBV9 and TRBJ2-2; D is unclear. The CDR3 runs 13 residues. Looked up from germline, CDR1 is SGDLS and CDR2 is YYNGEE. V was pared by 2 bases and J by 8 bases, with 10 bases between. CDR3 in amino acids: CASSVDVKGELFF. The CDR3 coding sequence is TGTGCCAGCAGCGTCGATGTTAAGGGGGAGCTGTTTTTT.

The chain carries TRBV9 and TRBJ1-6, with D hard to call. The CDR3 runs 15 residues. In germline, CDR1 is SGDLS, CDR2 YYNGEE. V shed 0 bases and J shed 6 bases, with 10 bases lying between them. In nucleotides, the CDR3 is TGTGCCAGCAGCGTAGGAGGACCATCTAATTCACCCCTCCACTTT. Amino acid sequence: CASSVGGPSNSPLHF. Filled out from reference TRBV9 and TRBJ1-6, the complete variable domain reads DSGVTQTPKHLITATGQRVTLRCSPRSGDLSVYWYQQSLDQGLQFLIQYYNGEERAKGNILERFSAQQFPDLHSELNLSSLELGDSALYFCASSVGGPSNSPLHFGNGTRLTVT.

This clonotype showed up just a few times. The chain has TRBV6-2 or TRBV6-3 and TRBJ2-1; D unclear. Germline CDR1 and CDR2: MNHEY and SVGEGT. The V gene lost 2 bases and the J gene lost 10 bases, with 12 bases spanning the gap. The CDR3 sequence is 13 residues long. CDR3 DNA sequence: TGTGCCAGCAGTTACGACGTTTCCACGGAGCAGTTCTTC. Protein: CASSYDVSTEQFF.

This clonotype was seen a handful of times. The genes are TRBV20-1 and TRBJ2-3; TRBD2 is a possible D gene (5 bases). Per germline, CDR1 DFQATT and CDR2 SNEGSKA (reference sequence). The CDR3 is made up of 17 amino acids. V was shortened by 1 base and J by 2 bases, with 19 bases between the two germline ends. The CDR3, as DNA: TGCAGTGCTAGAGGGTCAAAGGACTCTCGATTCACAGATACGCAGTATTTT. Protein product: CSARGSKDSRFTDTQYF.

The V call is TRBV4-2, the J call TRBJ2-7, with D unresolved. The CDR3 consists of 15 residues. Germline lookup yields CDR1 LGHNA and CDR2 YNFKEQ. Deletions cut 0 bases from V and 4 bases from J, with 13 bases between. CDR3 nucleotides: TGTGCCAGCAGCCAAGATGGCGGTCCCCCTTACGAGCAGTACTTC. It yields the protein CASSQDGGPPYEQYF.

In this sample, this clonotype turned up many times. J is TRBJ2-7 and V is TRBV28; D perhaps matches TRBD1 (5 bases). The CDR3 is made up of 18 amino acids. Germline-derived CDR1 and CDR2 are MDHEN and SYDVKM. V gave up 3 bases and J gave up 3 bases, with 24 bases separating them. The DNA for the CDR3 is TGTGCCAGCAGTTTGGTGATTGGAAAAGAAGTTCAGGGCTACGAGCAGTACTTC. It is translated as CASSLVIGKEVQGYEQYF.

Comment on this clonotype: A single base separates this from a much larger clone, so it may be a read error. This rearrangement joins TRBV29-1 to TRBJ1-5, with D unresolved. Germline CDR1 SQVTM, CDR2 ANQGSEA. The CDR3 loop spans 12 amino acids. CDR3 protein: CGVGDSNQPQHF. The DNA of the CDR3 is TGCGGCGTCGGGGATTCCAATCAGCCCCAGCATTTT.

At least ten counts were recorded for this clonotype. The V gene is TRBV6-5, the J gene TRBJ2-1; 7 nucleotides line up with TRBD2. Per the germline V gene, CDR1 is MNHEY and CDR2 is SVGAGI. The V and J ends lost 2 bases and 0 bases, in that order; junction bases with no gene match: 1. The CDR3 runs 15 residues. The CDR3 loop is CASSYGGSSYNEQFF. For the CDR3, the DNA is TGTGCCAGCAGTTACGGCGGGAGCTCCTACAATGAGCAGTTCTTC.

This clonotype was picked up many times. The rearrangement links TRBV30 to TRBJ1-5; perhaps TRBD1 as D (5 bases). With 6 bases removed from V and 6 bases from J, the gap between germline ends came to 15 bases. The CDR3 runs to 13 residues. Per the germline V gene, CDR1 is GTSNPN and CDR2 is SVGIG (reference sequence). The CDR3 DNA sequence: TGTGCCTGCGCCGGGGCCGAGGGTCAGCCCCAGCATTTT. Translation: CACAGAEGQPQHF.

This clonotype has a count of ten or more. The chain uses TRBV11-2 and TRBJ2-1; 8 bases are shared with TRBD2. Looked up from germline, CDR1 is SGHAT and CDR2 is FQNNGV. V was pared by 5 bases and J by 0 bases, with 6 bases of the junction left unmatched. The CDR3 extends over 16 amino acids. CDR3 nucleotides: TGTGCCAGCAGCCCCAGACTAGCGTCCTCCTACAATGAGCAGTTCTTC. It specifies CASSPRLASSYNEQFF. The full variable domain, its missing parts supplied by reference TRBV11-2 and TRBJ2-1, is EAGVAQSPRYKIIEKRQSVAFWCNPISGHATLYWYQQILGQGPKLLIQFQNNGVVDDSQLPKDRFSAERLKGVDSTLKIQPAKLEDSAVYLCASSPRLASSYNEQFFGPGTRLTVL.

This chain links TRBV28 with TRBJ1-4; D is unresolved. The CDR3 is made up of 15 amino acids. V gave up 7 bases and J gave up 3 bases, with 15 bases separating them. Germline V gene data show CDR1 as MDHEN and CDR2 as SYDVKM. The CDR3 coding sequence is TGTGCCAGCAATCCTGGTGAGCCATCTAATGAAAAACTGTTTTTT. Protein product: CASNPGEPSNEKLFF.

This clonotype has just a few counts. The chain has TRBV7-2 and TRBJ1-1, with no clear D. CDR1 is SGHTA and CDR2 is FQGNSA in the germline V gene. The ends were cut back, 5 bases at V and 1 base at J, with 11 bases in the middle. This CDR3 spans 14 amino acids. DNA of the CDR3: TGTGCCAGCAGCGAAGGGCCTCAGAACACTGAAGCTTTCTTT. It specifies CASSEGPQNTEAFF.